This T cell receptor beta chain was sequenced during a study of identical twins (dated by TCRdb to between 2015 and 2016). Some background on the complete study: The study deep-sequenced TCR alpha and beta repertoires from monozygotic twins, unrelated adults of various ages and cord blood to test whether fetal clonotypes persist. To rule out contamination, the twin experiments were replicated at different times with different library preparation protocols. The paper as a whole reports these results and caveats: Fewer insertions were carried by abundant cord blood beta clonotypes; a weaker similar trend was observed in young adult naive repertoires, while no such trend was observed in memory repertoires. Conclusions relied on cross-sectional statistical analysis, since the same donors could not be followed over many years. Excess twin sharing in beta out-of-frame sequences was weaker because fewer shared sequences lowered the signal-to-noise ratio. Zero-insertion analyses could be partly confounded by invariant T cells such as MAIT and iNKT, though diverse VJ usage argued against such confounding for most clonotypes. In monozygotic twins, recombination models systematically underestimated out-of-frame TCR alpha sharing, but the models matched the sharing seen between unrelated individuals. Compared with coincidental sharing between unrelated individuals, out-of-frame TCR alpha sequences shared between twins showed an excess of sequences with low generation probability.

This clonotype was detected only a few times. This clone's antigen is unknown. It has no much larger one-base neighbor in the sample; base qualities were not kept. CDR3 length: 17 amino acids, cysteine to phenylalanine. CDR3 DNA only is kept here, 51 bases in frame from base 1. All donors were healthy Caucasians. The twin cohort consisted of three pairs of female monozygotic twins, all aged roughly 18 to 30 years. Peripheral blood mononuclear cells were used as the source from which RNA for TCR libraries was isolated. Libraries were prepared through 5' RACE. The reads were generated on an Illumina HiSeq 2000. Template switching introduced a universal primer binding site; the final cDNA contained a unique molecular identifier, enabling accurate counting of TCR cDNA molecules. Specific primers in the conserved constant-segment region were used to synthesize first-strand cDNA for TCR alpha and beta chains. To control for contamination, every cDNA library was double barcoded, receiving both a SMART-Mk sample barcode and Illumina barcodes. TruSeq adapter sequences along with Illumina sample barcodes were introduced in two successive PCR steps. The Illumina HiSeq platform was used with custom primers to sequence TCR alpha and beta cDNA libraries. Concerning the study's data processing: Raw reads were processed with MiGEC to extract unique molecular identifiers, and MiXCR was used to determine CDR3 positions. Recombination models were inferred per individual with the repgenHMM and IGoR tools using an EM algorithm. Shared clonotypes were analyzed with the tcR package in R, and sharing was normalized by the product of cloneset sizes. To study raw recombination free of thymic and clonal selection effects, out-of-frame nonproductive sequences were analyzed. The raw public data were reprocessed by TCRdb itself: fastp quality trimming at Q25, MiXCR clonotype calling, in-frame beta chains only. Rows are unified per CDR3 protein, each entry keeping the most common DNA and genes. It is TCRdb's table, rather than the study itself, that gives the V and J calls and clone size. The sample includes roughly 690,000 distinct CDR3 sequences, with approximately 21% observed a single time. Together, the top ten hold around 4.4% of the sample.

These data were also reused for a study on T cells expressing NK-cell markers. As the second paper documents: In sorted CD3+CD56+NKG2C+, CD3+CD56+NKG2C- and CD3+CD56-NKG2C+ T-cell subsets from several donors, TCR beta-chain repertoires were profiled. Among the eight sequenced donors, seven were HCMV-seropositive and one was HCMV-seronegative. In several experiments an anti-gammadeltaTCR antibody was added to restrict sorting to alphabetaTCR-expressing T cells. For 6 or 7 donors, the dominant CD3+CD56+NKG2C+ clonotypes were among the top 10 CD8+ clonotypes and accounted for roughly 1.0-7.5% of CD8+ T cells. Those dominant clonotypes were again the most abundant among CD3+CD56-NKG2C+ cells in several donors, at roughly 25-65%. Whether the expanded NKG2C-expressing T cell clones were specific for HCMV antigens was left unclear. All eight donors whose samples were sequenced were randomly selected healthy volunteers, three of them men and five women. To determine HCMV serostatus, a commercial ELISA kit was used to detect HCMV-specific IgG in serum. Bulk peripheral blood T-cell repertoires were additionally sequenced from unsorted PBMC for several donors. MIGEC was used to demultiplex reads and group reads by UMI, and MiTCR was used to assemble and quantify clonotypes. To exclude erroneous sequences, any TCR cDNA sequence not supported by at least two reads was discarded. The tcR package was used for downstream repertoire analysis, and clonotypes were matched between fractions using CDR3 nucleotide sequence together with V segment. VDJmatch was used to annotate antigen specificity against VDJdb, with one amino acid substitution in CDR3 allowed.

The sequencing sample was made of PBMCs. This TCR was sampled from a young woman in good health. Rearrangement joined TRBV21-1 to TRBJ2-3; TRBD2 reflects the table's D call only, with no check against the DNA. TRBV21-1 is shown as a pseudogene. The base sequence is TGTGCCAGCAGACGACTAGCGGGAGTACTGCGCACAGATACGCAGTATTTT. Its protein reads: CASRRLAGVLRTDTQYF.